This T cell receptor (beta chain) was identified in a study of cytomegalovirus exposure and HLA in healthy donors. The V gene end was trimmed by 4 bases and the J gene end by 3 bases; junction bases not matched to a gene: 4. CDR1 and CDR2 from the germline V gene are MGHRA and YSYEKL. The length of the CDR3 is 14 residues. Researchers ran the PCR with 60 Vbeta and 13 Jbeta primers. Method: immunoSEQ multiplex PCR; TCRdb's copy keeps in-frame clones and lacks some. The sample carries approximately 150,000 clones, roughly two thirds recorded once. The sample consisted of PBMCs. The source of this sequence is a woman between 18 and 29 years old in good health and CMV-seropositive. The V gene is TRBV4-1, the J gene TRBJ2-3, with 7 bases lining up with TRBD1. CDR3 sequence: CASSRETGTDTQYF. The CDR3 DNA is TGCGCCAGCAGCCGAGAGACAGGGACAGATACGCAGTATTTT.